The 27 T cell receptor beta chains reported below all come from one sample, sequenced in a study of shared clonotypes between healthy human individuals (dated by TCRdb to 2018 to 2021). The protocol used for the library was the immunoSEQ multiplex PCR assay. Imported from immuneACCESS, the table was reduced by TCRdb to in-frame sequences with V and J called. These copies leave out some clones; in studies compared against another copy, an unresolved V gene accounts for under half, and the cause of the remainder is not known. In all, the sample holds about 1 million clones, and approximately 72% of those were seen once. Jointly, the top ten make up around 1.5% of the sample. Sequencing input: memory CD4+ T cells sorted from blood. Taken with the paper, the label for cell subset or site translates to: CD45RA-negative fraction. Receptor source: a man younger than 35 in good health.

As to this clone: The identical CDR3 is also encoded by other nucleotide sequences in the sample. The chain employs TRBV7-2 and TRBJ1-5; a weak D match, TRBD1 (6 bases). The CDR3 covers 14 residues. Germline CDR1 and CDR2: SGHTA and FQGNSA. V was cut by 5 bases and J by 3 bases, with 11 bases left in between. CDR3 in DNA: TGTGCCAGCAGCCGTGGACAGCTCAATCAGCCCCAGCATTTT. It encodes CASSRGQLNQPQHF.

The chain joins TRBV6-1 to TRBJ2-3; the match to TRBD2 covers 7 bases. Losses at the gene ends were 3 bases for V and 2 bases for J; bases not matched to a gene: 5. CDR1 and CDR2 (germline): MNHNS, SASEGT. This CDR3 contains 15 residues. CDR3 loop: CASSEGGRVTDTQYF. CDR3 nucleotide sequence: TGTGCCAGCAGTGAGGGGGGGAGGGTCACAGATACGCAGTATTTT.

This clone showed up just once. The chain uses TRBV5-1 and TRBJ1-5; D uncertain. CDR1 and CDR2 from the germline V gene are SGHRS and YFSETQ. Trimming removed 3 bases from V and 7 bases from J, with 14 bases in between. The CDR3 spans 14 residues. The CDR3 is CASSSEPRGQPQHF. CDR3 sequence (DNA): TGCGCCAGCAGCTCCGAGCCCCGAGGGCAGCCCCAGCATTTT.

This chain uses TRBV5-6 with TRBJ2-4; unclear D gene. Trimming removed 2 bases at V and 6 bases at J, with 12 bases between. Germline V gives CDR1 SGHDT, CDR2 YYEEEE. This CDR3 is 14 amino acids long. CDR3 DNA: TGTGCCAGCAGCTTCCTAGGGCCAGCAAACATTCAGTACTTC. This gives the protein CASSFLGPANIQYF.

This clone was observed many times. This chain joins TRBV19 and TRBJ2-2; D is ambiguous. This CDR3 is built from 14 residues. V dropped 9 bases and J dropped 4 bases, with 15 bases sitting between them. Germline CDR1 is LNHDA and CDR2 is SQIVND (reference sequence). The CDR3 coding sequence is TGTGCCAGCTCCGCTGCAGGAGCCACCGGGGAGCTGTTTTTT. Amino acid sequence: CASSAAGATGELFF.

The V call is TRBV15, the J call TRBJ2-5; D is perhaps TRBD2 (6 bases). The CDR3 has 16 residues. With 3 bases removed from V and 2 bases from J, the gap between germline ends came to 16 bases. Germline CDR1 is LNHNV and CDR2 is YYDKDF (reference sequence). In DNA form, the CDR3 reads TGTGCCACCAGCAGGGGCGGACGTGGAGGGCAAGAGACCCAGTACTTC. Its protein is CATSRGGRGGQETQYF. The entire variable domain, with the rest obtained from reference TRBV15 and TRBJ2-5, is as follows: DAMVIQNPRYQVTQFGKPVTLSCSQTLNHNVMYWYQQKSSQAPKLLFHYYDKDFNNEADTPDNFQSRRPNTSFCFLDIRSPGLGDTAMYLCATSRGGRGGQETQYFGPGTRLLVL.

CDR3 loop: CASSETLAKNIQYF. CDR3 sequence (DNA): TGCGCCAGCAGTGAGACCTTAGCCAAAAACATTCAGTACTTC. V is TRBV10-1 and J is TRBJ2-4; D is unresolved. The V end was cut by 2 bases, the J end by 0 bases, with 5 bases between. This CDR3 is 14 amino acids long. Germline V gives CDR1 WNHNN, CDR2 SYGVQD (reference sequence).

About this clone itself: Other nucleotide sequences from this sample produce the same CDR3. The chain combines TRBV6-1 with TRBJ2-7; 8 bases align to TRBD1. Germline assignment: CDR1 MNHNS and CDR2 SASEGT. Trimming took 6 bases from V and 3 from J; bases not matched to a gene: 7. This CDR3 is 14 amino acids long. CDR3 region: CASRGTGSSYEQYF. The CDR3 DNA sequence: TGTGCCAGCAGGGGGACAGGTTCGAGCTACGAGCAGTACTTC.

V gene TRBV5-1 combines with J gene TRBJ2-3, with 8 positions matching TRBD2. Germline CDR1 reads SGHRS; CDR2 reads YFSETQ. The CDR3 covers 15 residues. V shed 5 bases, J shed 4 bases, and the junction held 9 bases outside the gene matches. CDR3 coding DNA: TGCGCCAGCAGGATAGCGGGGAAGGATTCAGATACGCAGTATTTT. Its translation is CASRIAGKDSDTQYF.

The chain is built from TRBV23-1 and TRBJ2-1; D is uncertain. TRBV23-1 is identified as an open reading frame with a role that is uncertain. V shed 6 bases and J shed 9 bases, with 18 bases lying between them. The CDR3 is 14 residues long. The CDR3 region has the DNA TGCGCCAGCAGCCGCCGTGGTAAGGGAAGTGAGCAGTTCTTC. It specifies CASSRRGKGSEQFF.

This chain connects TRBV19 to TRBJ2-5, with D uncertain. V shed 6 bases and J shed 0 bases, with 14 bases lying between them. The CDR3 spans 15 residues. CDR1 is LNHDA, CDR2 SQIVND, per germline (reference sequence). The CDR3 loop is CASSLAKRDQETQYF. CDR3 nucleotide sequence: TGTGCCAGTAGCCTGGCGAAGAGAGACCAAGAGACCCAGTACTTC. The whole variable domain, filled in from reference TRBV19 and TRBJ2-5, reads DGGITQSPKYLFRKEGQNVTLSCEQNLNHDAMYWYRQDPGQGLRLIYYSQIVNDFQKGDIAEGYSVSREKKESFPLTVTSAQKNPTAFYLCASSLAKRDQETQYFGPGTRLLVL.

The V call is TRBV20-1, the J call TRBJ2-1; D gene unclear. This CDR3 comprises 11 residues. The germline V gene encodes CDR1 DFQATT and CDR2 SNEGSKA (reference sequence). V lost 2 bases and J lost 5, with 4 bases in between. The CDR3 region is CSARRDNEQFF. CDR3 in DNA: TGCAGTGCTAGACGGGACAATGAGCAGTTCTTC.

This clone was found many times. This chain joins TRBV5-1 and TRBJ2-5; D is unresolved. V lost 4 bases, J lost 1 base, and 14 bases lay in between. Germline CDR1 is SGHRS and CDR2 is YFSETQ. This CDR3 region has 15 residues. CDR3: CASSQHLSGQETQYF. CDR3 in DNA: TGCGCCAGCAGCCAACACCTGAGTGGCCAAGAGACCCAGTACTTC.

The genes are TRBV5-6 and TRBJ2-1; 14 positions match TRBD2. The ends lost 0 bases at V and 9 bases at J; junction bases unmatched: 8. Germline V gene lookup returns CDR1 SGHDT and CDR2 YYEEEE. There are 17 residues in the CDR3. The CDR3 protein is CASSLGGLAGGRAEQFF. CDR3 DNA: TGTGCCAGCAGCTTGGGAGGACTAGCGGGAGGTAGAGCTGAGCAGTTCTTC.

V is TRBV18 and J is TRBJ1-6; TRBD1 matches 9 bases. The germline V gene has CDR1 KGHSH and CDR2 LQKENI. V was clipped by 1 base and J by 6 bases; unmatched bases: 4. The CDR3 runs to 16 residues. CDR3 coding DNA: TGTGCCAGCTCACCACTACCGGGACAGGGTAATTCACCCCTCCACTTT. Translating gives CASSPLPGQGNSPLHF.

Worth noting for this clone: Other DNA sequences in this specimen translate into the identical CDR3. The gene calls are TRBV14 and TRBJ2-7; D uncertain. The germline gives CDR1 SGHDN, CDR2 FVKESK. The CDR3 is 14 residues long. The V end was cut by 1 base, the J end by 0 bases, with 7 bases between. Written as DNA, the CDR3 is TGTGCCAGCAGCCAAGGCAGTTACTCCTACGAGCAGTACTTC. Amino acid sequence: CASSQGSYSYEQYF.

The gene calls are TRBV6-5 and TRBJ2-1; the match to TRBD2 covers 13 bases. Trimming cost V 7 bases and J 6 bases; bases outside gene matches: 6. CDR1 is MNHEY and CDR2 is SVGAGI in the germline V gene. CDR3 length equals 15 residues. CDR3 in amino acids: CASTLGTSGINEQFF. The CDR3 region has the DNA TGTGCCAGCACACTCGGGACTAGCGGGATCAATGAGCAGTTCTTC.

The V call is TRBV30, the J call TRBJ1-1, with a possible D match to TRBD1 (5 bases). This CDR3 has 12 amino acids. The V and J ends lost 5 bases and 1 base respectively, with 8 bases between them. CDR1 is GTSNPN and CDR2 is SVGIG in the germline V gene (reference sequence). This chain's CDR3 is CAWGGGNTEAFF. The CDR3 DNA sequence: TGTGCCTGGGGGGGAGGGAACACTGAAGCTTTCTTT. The full variable domain, in which reference TRBV30 and TRBJ1-1 provide the parts outside the CDR3, is SQTIHQWPATLVQPVGSPLSLECTVEGTSNPNLYWYRQAAGRGLQLLFYSVGIGQISSEVPQNLSASRPQDRQFILSSKKLLLSDSGFYLCAWGGGNTEAFFGQGTRLTVV.

The chain couples TRBV18 to TRBJ2-2; D possibly matches TRBD1 or TRBD2 (5 bases each). Looked up from germline, CDR1 is KGHSH and CDR2 is LQKENI. Trimming shortened V by 2 bases and J by 0 bases, and 10 bases separated the two germline ends. The CDR3 extends over 16 amino acids. As DNA, the CDR3 is TGTGCCAGCTCACCAAGGGACGCTTCGAACACCGGGGAGCTGTTTTTT. Its translation is CASSPRDASNTGELFF.

The chain links TRBV20-1 to TRBJ2-7, with D unclear. This CDR3 spans 11 amino acids. The V gene lost 1 base and the J gene lost 2 bases, with 3 bases spanning the gap. Germline-derived CDR1 and CDR2 are DFQATT and SNEGSKA (reference sequence). The CDR3: CSARGAYEQYF. DNA for the CDR3: TGCAGTGCTAGAGGGGCCTACGAGCAGTACTTC.

CDR3 DNA: TGTGCCATCGGACAGGGGGCCTACGAGCAGTACTTC. It yields the protein CAIGQGAYEQYF. The chain uses TRBV10-3 and TRBJ2-7; TRBD1 aligns across 10 bases. This CDR3 has 12 amino acids. J was trimmed by 2 bases and V by 8 bases; bases with no gene match: 0. Per the germline V gene, CDR1 is ENHRY and CDR2 is SYGVKD.

This rearrangement joins TRBV5-1 to TRBJ1-4, with TRBD1 identical over 7 bases. The CDR3 runs to 15 residues. Germline V gene lookup returns CDR1 SGHRS and CDR2 YFSETQ. V shed 0 bases and J 3 bases; nucleotides not matched to a gene: 2. For the CDR3, the DNA is TGCGCCAGCAGCTTGGCCGGACAGGCTAATGAAAAACTGTTTTTT. As protein: CASSLAGQANEKLFF.

This sequence joins TRBV5-6 and TRBJ2-5; D not certain. The germline CDR1 and CDR2 sequences are SGHDT and YYEEEE. Trimming shortened V by 4 bases and J by 5 bases, and 6 bases separated the two germline ends. The CDR3 runs to 11 residues. In DNA form, the CDR3 reads TGTGCCAGCAGCACGATGGAGACCCAGTACTTC. Translated, it gives CASSTMETQYF.

A note on this clone: It may be a read error: a sequence one base away is much more abundant. V is TRBV2 and J is TRBJ1-2; 10 positions agree with TRBD1. CDR1 SNHLY and CDR2 FYNNEI come from the germline V gene. This CDR3 region has 14 residues. Unmatched junction bases numbered 2, after V lost 5 bases and J lost 2 bases. CDR3 region: CASSKGQGNYGYTF. The CDR3 nucleotides are TGTGCCAGCAGTAAGGGACAGGGGAACTATGGCTACACCTTC.

This clone appeared a single time. V is TRBV4-2 and J is TRBJ1-4, with TRBD1 matching 9 bases. The germline V gene has CDR1 LGHNA and CDR2 YNFKEQ. V trimming: 0 bases; J trimming: 5 bases; junction bases outside the gene matches: 7. CDR3 size: 17 residues. The CDR3 loop reads CASSQESSGTGNEKLFF. The CDR3 DNA reads TGTGCCAGCAGCCAAGAGTCGTCGGGGACAGGGAATGAAAAACTGTTTTTT.

Regarding this clone: Additional DNA sequences in this sample encode the identical CDR3. This chain connects TRBV29-1 to TRBJ1-2; TRBD1 aligns across 10 bases. V shed 4 bases and J 5 bases; nucleotides not matched to a gene: 1. Per germline, CDR1 SQVTM and CDR2 ANQGSEA. The CDR3 totals 12 residues. This chain's CDR3 is CSVGTGGYGYTF. For the CDR3, the DNA is TGCAGCGTTGGGACAGGGGGATATGGCTACACCTTC.

The chain links TRBV21-1 to TRBJ2-6; no DNA check was done on the table's D call, TRBD2. TRBV21-1 is a listed pseudogene. The CDR3 has 17 residues. CDR3 protein: CASSKVSGPSGANVLTF. The CDR3 DNA reads as TGTGCCAGCAGCAAAGTGAGCGGTCCATCTGGGGCCAACGTCCTGACTTTC.